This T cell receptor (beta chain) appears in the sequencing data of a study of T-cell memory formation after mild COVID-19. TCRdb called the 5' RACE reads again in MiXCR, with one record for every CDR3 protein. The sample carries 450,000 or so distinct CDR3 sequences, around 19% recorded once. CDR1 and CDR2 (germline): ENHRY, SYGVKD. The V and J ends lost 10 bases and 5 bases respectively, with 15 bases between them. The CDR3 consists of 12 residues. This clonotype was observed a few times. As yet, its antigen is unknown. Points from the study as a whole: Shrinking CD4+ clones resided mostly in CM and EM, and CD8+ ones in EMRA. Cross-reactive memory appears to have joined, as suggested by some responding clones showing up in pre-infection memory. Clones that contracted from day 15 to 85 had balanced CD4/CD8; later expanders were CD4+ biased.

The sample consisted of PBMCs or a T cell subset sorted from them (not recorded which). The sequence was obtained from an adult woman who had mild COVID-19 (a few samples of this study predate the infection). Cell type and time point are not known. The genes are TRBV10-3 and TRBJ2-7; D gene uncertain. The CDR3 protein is CATRHLGNEQYF. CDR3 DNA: TGTGCCACCCGACACTTAGGAAACGAGCAGTACTTC.